The TCR beta chain described here comes from a study of beta chain features in type 1 diabetes. Every bit of the isolated RNA underwent reverse transcription, so sequencing read expressed TCRB transcripts. Produced via immunoSEQ multiplex PCR; TCRdb's table is partial and in-frame only. The sample includes about 450,000 clones, approximately 10% of them seen just once. This TCR came from a woman aged 18-29 years in good health. The specimen sequenced was naive CD4+ T cells from blood.

CDR3 coding DNA: TGTGCCAGCTCACCGGGGACAGGGGGTGTTTACGAGCAGTACTTC. This encodes CASSPGTGGVYEQYF. The chain combines TRBV18 with TRBJ2-7; 11 positions match TRBD1. Trimming at V came to 3 bases and at J to 4 bases, leaving 5 bases not matched to a gene. Looked up from germline, CDR1 is KGHSH and CDR2 is LQKENI. CDR3 size: 15 residues.